Following are 11 T cell receptor beta chains from one sample sequenced in a study of T cells in Graves' hyperthyroidism and ophthalmopathy. The CDR3 regions of TCR beta were amplified from RNA transcripts. First-round RT-PCR of the TCR CDR3 relied on the HTBI primer set. TCRdb reprocessed the multiplex PCR reads with MiXCR, giving one entry per CDR3 protein. Seen here are about 160,000 distinct CDR3 sequences, around 8.9% observed once, and the top ten hold over 20%. The sample taken for sequencing was blood. These receptors came from a woman aged 18-29 years with Graves' hyperthyroidism that later progressed to Graves' ophthalmopathy.

This clonotype was observed at least ten times. The gene calls are TRBV30 and TRBJ2-7, with 9 positions matching TRBD1. Trimming at V came to 0 bases and at J to 3 bases, leaving 3 bases not matched to a gene. The CDR3 has 14 residues. Germline CDR1 GTSNPN, CDR2 SVGIG (reference sequence). CDR3 protein: CAWSVMGQGYEQYF. The CDR3 DNA sequence: TGTGCCTGGAGTGTGATGGGACAGGGCTACGAGCAGTACTTC.

This clonotype showed up many times. V gene TRBV29-1 combines with J gene TRBJ2-7; TRBD1 is a possible D gene (5 bases). Germline assignment: CDR1 SQVTM and CDR2 ANQGSEA. V gave up 4 bases and J gave up 2 bases, with 18 bases separating them. The CDR3 sequence is 15 residues long. CDR3 DNA: TGCAGCGTTGTTATACCACAGGTCAATCCCTACGAGCAGTACTTC. Translating gives CSVVIPQVNPYEQYF.

The chain employs TRBV4-1 and TRBJ2-7; D is tentatively TRBD1 or TRBD2 (5 bases each). V dropped 4 bases and J dropped 0 bases, with 16 bases sitting between them. Germline V gene data show CDR1 as MGHRA and CDR2 as YSYEKL. The CDR3 consists of 16 residues. CDR3 nucleotide sequence: TGCGCCAGCAGCCGAACACCGGGACGGAACTCCTACGAGCAGTACTTC. Residues: CASSRTPGRNSYEQYF.

This clonotype was observed at least ten times. The chain uses TRBV5-6 and TRBJ2-1; D possibly corresponds to TRBD1 (7 bases). Germline V lookup: CDR1 SGHDT, CDR2 YYEEEE. Trimming removed 0 bases at V and 3 bases at J, with 13 bases between. The CDR3 consists of 16 residues. The CDR3 region is CASSLAAGTDYNEQFF. The CDR3 DNA reads TGTGCCAGCAGCTTGGCGGCGGGGACAGACTACAATGAGCAGTTCTTC.

This clonotype was recorded at least ten times. The rearrangement links TRBV2 to TRBJ2-3; 7 positions match TRBD1. The germline CDR1 and CDR2 sequences are SNHLY and FYNNEI. J was trimmed by 0 bases and V by 5 bases; bases with no gene match: 14. This CDR3 spans 18 amino acids. The CDR3 sequence: CASSSGTEKRLSTDTQYF. The DNA for the CDR3 is TGTGCCAGCAGTTCCGGGACAGAGAAGAGACTTAGCACAGATACGCAGTATTTT.

This clonotype was counted only a few times. The V gene is TRBV9, the J gene TRBJ1-5; maybe TRBD1 (6 bases). CDR3 length equals 15 residues. V lost 0 bases and J 4 bases, leaving 11 bases between the germline ends. Germline V gene sequence: CDR1 SGDLS, CDR2 YYNGEE. CDR3 region: CASSVGQEKNQPQHF. The CDR3 DNA follows: TGTGCCAGCAGCGTAGGACAGGAAAAAAATCAGCCCCAGCATTTT.

This clonotype was counted at least ten times. The chain recombines TRBV24-1 with TRBJ2-1, with 8 nucleotides matching TRBD2. Germline CDR1 is KGHDR and CDR2 is SFDVKD. The CDR3 sequence is 16 residues long. V shed 4 bases and J 5 bases; nucleotides not matched to a gene: 9. The CDR3 region has the DNA TGTGCCACCAGTGACAATCTAGCGGGCAGAAACAATGAGCAGTTCTTC. Translated, it gives CATSDNLAGRNNEQFF.

This clonotype has ten or more counts. V and J are TRBV5-6 and TRBJ1-1, with 7 bases matching TRBD1. CDR1 is SGHDT and CDR2 is YYEEEE in the germline V gene. The CDR3 extends over 19 amino acids. After removal of 4 bases from V and 0 bases from J, the junction contained 18 bases not matched to a gene. CDR3 in amino acids: CASSAFDNQGDPMNTEAFF. CDR3 nucleotide sequence: TGTGCCAGCAGCGCGTTCGATAACCAGGGGGACCCTATGAACACTGAAGCTTTCTTT. Supplemented by reference TRBV5-6 and TRBJ1-1, the full variable domain reads DAGVTQSPTHLIKTRGQQVTLRCSPKSGHDTVSWYQQALGQGPQFIFQYYEEEERQRGNFPDRFSGHQFPNYSSELNVNALLLGDSALYLCASSAFDNQGDPMNTEAFFGQGTRLTVV.

About this clonotype itself: This clone may be a read error of a much larger clone one base away. This sequence joins TRBV30 and TRBJ1-1, with 9 positions matching TRBD1. Germline assignment: CDR1 GTSNPN and CDR2 SVGIG (reference sequence). The CDR3 is 14 amino acids. The CDR3 loop reads CAWSRDRANTEASF. CDR3 DNA sequence: TGTGCCTGGAGCCGGGACAGGGCGAACACTGAAGCTTCCTTT.

This clonotype was seen ten or more times. This rearrangement joins TRBV19 to TRBJ1-1; TRBD1 might be the D (6 bases). The V gene lost 5 bases and the J gene lost 1 base, with 14 bases spanning the gap. Per germline, CDR1 LNHDA and CDR2 SQIVND (reference sequence). The CDR3 runs 15 residues. CDR3 region: CASSWTDTSNTEAFF. The CDR3 DNA is TGTGCCAGTAGTTGGACAGACACCTCGAACACTGAAGCTTTCTTT.

This clonotype was seen only a few times. The genes are TRBV7-9 and TRBJ1-4, with D uncertain. This CDR3 has 15 amino acids. Trimming took 1 base from V and 0 from J, leaving 6 bases between them. Germline assignment: CDR1 SEHNR and CDR2 FQNEAQ (reference sequence). In DNA form, the CDR3 reads TGTGCCAGCAGCTTAGGCAAAGCAACTAATGAAAAACTGTTTTTT. Translating it yields CASSLGKATNEKLFF.